Below, 19 T cell receptor beta chains from the same sample are listed, as sequenced in a study of identical twins (dated by TCRdb to about 2016). The library was made by 5' RACE. Sequencing was carried out with an Illumina HiSeq 2000. TCRdb handled the public reads itself, with Q25 trimming in fastp and clone calling in MiXCR, and kept productive beta chains. Each record represents a unique CDR3 protein, reported with the most common genes and DNA among its rows. The sample table holds 700,000 or so distinct CDR3 sequences, of which over 8.5% were seen once. Around 0.95% of the sample lies in the top ten. These data also featured in a second study, about yellow fever vaccine responses in identical twins.

Sequenced input: PBMCs. The origin of the receptors is a woman younger than 35 in good health.

This clonotype occurred a few times. The CDR3 sequence is CASSNLWAYQETQYF. CDR3 nucleotide sequence: TGTGCCAGCAGTAACCTATGGGCCTACCAAGAGACCCAGTACTTC. The chain links TRBV6-5 to TRBJ2-5; no clear D. Per germline, CDR1 MNHEY and CDR2 SVGAGI. The V end lost 5 bases, the J end lost 0 bases, and 13 bases lay between the germline ends. This CDR3 is 15 amino acids long.

The table lists this clonotype with many counts. The chain links TRBV28 to TRBJ1-6; the D is unclear. This CDR3 is built from 13 residues. Deletions cut 2 bases from V and 10 bases from J, with 9 bases between. Germline loops: CDR1 MDHEN, CDR2 SYDVKM. The CDR3 loop is CASSLPRGSPLHF. CDR3 DNA: TGTGCCAGCAGTTTACCGCGGGGATCACCCCTCCACTTT.

This clonotype was observed many times. The chain links TRBV6-5 to TRBJ2-7; D remains unclear. V lost 0 bases, J lost 1 base, and 10 bases lay in between. The CDR3 is 15 residues long. The germline gives CDR1 MNHEY, CDR2 SVGAGI. CDR3 protein: CASSYSYGDSYEQYF. In DNA form, the CDR3 reads TGTGCCAGCAGTTACTCTTACGGAGATTCCTACGAGCAGTACTTC.

This clonotype was seen ten or more times. This chain connects TRBV4-1 to TRBJ2-7; 12 bases agree with TRBD1. With V trimmed by 0 bases and J by 6 bases, 3 bases remained unmatched. The germline V gene encodes CDR1 MGHRA and CDR2 YSYEKL. The CDR3 contains 15 residues. The DNA for the CDR3 is TGCGCCAGCAGCCAAGAGGGGACAGGGGGCCGCGAGCAGTACTTC. It is translated as CASSQEGTGGREQYF.

This clonotype was detected ten times or more. The rearrangement joins TRBV10-3 to TRBJ1-5; 9 bases agree with TRBD1. J lost 2 bases, V lost 4 bases, and 0 bases had no gene match. Germline V gives CDR1 ENHRY, CDR2 SYGVKD. This CDR3 has 14 amino acids. The DNA of the CDR3 is TGTGCCATCAGTGGGACAGGGGGCAATCAGCCCCAGCATTTT. Its protein product is CAISGTGGNQPQHF.

The J gene is TRBJ2-3, the V gene TRBV6-1; D might be TRBD1 (6 bases). Trimming left V 6 bases short and J 0 bases short, with 22 bases between. The CDR3 sequence is 18 residues long. CDR1 is MNHNS, CDR2 SASEGT, per germline. The CDR3 reads CASRHRQGISYSTDTQYF. The CDR3 DNA is TGTGCCAGCAGGCACCGTCAGGGGATCTCTTATAGCACAGATACGCAGTATTTT.

Ten or more counts support this clonotype. The chain has TRBV20-1 and TRBJ2-2, with a weak D call TRBD2 (6 bases). This CDR3 has 14 amino acids. CDR1 is DFQATT, CDR2 SNEGSKA, per germline (reference sequence). V was shortened by 3 bases and J by 3 bases, with 11 bases between the two germline ends. DNA of the CDR3: TGCAGTGCTAGGGGAAGGGACTACACCGGGGAGCTGTTTTTT. This gives the protein CSARGRDYTGELFF.

This clonotype was observed many times. The chain employs TRBV5-1 and TRBJ2-7, with D possibly being TRBD2 (5 bases). The V gene lost 3 bases and the J gene lost 5 bases, with 15 bases spanning the gap. Per the germline V gene, CDR1 is SGHRS and CDR2 is YFSETQ. This CDR3 contains 14 residues. The CDR3 spells CASSSLGLEDEQYF. For the CDR3, the DNA is TGCGCCAGCAGCTCCCTGGGCCTGGAGGACGAGCAGTACTTC.

This chain uses TRBV7-8 with TRBJ1-5, with 7 bases matching TRBD1. This CDR3 contains 14 residues. Germline V gives CDR1 SGHVS, CDR2 FQNEAQ. V trimming: 5 bases; J trimming: 5 bases; junction bases outside the gene matches: 6. This CDR3 reads CASSLWDSYQPQHF. The DNA for the CDR3 is TGTGCCAGCAGCCTGTGGGACAGTTATCAGCCCCAGCATTTT.

This clonotype was seen at least ten times. The J gene is TRBJ2-1, the V gene TRBV20-1; 13 nucleotides line up with TRBD2. The CDR3 is 16 amino acids. Germline assignment: CDR1 DFQATT and CDR2 SNEGSKA (reference sequence). V trimming: 5 bases; J trimming: 1 base; junction bases outside the gene matches: 5. The CDR3 coding sequence is TGCAGTGCTGGGACTAGCGGGATAGTATCCTACAATGAGCAGTTCTTC. Its translation: CSAGTSGIVSYNEQFF.

This clonotype has only a few counts. The rearrangement uses TRBV2 and TRBJ2-6; possibly TRBD1 for D (5 bases). The germline V gene has CDR1 SNHLY and CDR2 FYNNEI. The germline V and J ends were trimmed by 3 bases and 0 bases, with 15 bases remaining between them. The CDR3 sequence is 18 residues long. The DNA of the CDR3 is TGTGCCAGCAGTGAGCGGTCAGGGTCCAGCTCTGGGGCCAACGTCCTGACTTTC. This gives the protein CASSERSGSSSGANVLTF.

This clonotype was counted ten times or more. The gene calls are TRBV5-1 and TRBJ2-7; D ambiguous. The CDR3 is 13 amino acids. The V end was cut by 1 base, the J end by 5 bases, with 10 bases between. Per germline, CDR1 SGHRS and CDR2 YFSETQ. In DNA form, the CDR3 reads TGCGCCAGCAGCTTGTTAGGGATCAACGAGCAGTACTTC. Protein sequence: CASSLLGINEQYF.

This clonotype has just a few counts. This chain joins TRBV10-3 and TRBJ2-3; D may be TRBD1 (6 bases). CDR1 is ENHRY, CDR2 SYGVKD, per germline. The V end was cut by 0 bases, the J end by 3 bases, with 13 bases between. CDR3 length: 16 residues. CDR3 region: CAISESVYRETDTQYF. For the CDR3, the DNA is TGTGCCATCAGTGAGTCGGTCTACAGGGAGACAGATACGCAGTATTTT.

This clonotype has at least ten counts. The gene calls are TRBV2 and TRBJ2-2; 7 bases align to TRBD1. Trimming at V came to 2 bases and at J to 4 bases, leaving 7 bases not matched to a gene. The germline gives CDR1 SNHLY, CDR2 FYNNEI. This CDR3 is 16 amino acids long. CDR3: CASSELGGWFTGELFF. Here the CDR3 DNA reads TGTGCCAGCAGTGAATTAGGGGGCTGGTTCACCGGGGAGCTGTTTTTT. Full variable domain (rest looked up from reference TRBV2 and TRBJ2-2): EPEVTQTPSHQVTQMGQEVILRCVPISNHLYFYWYRQILGQKVEFLVSFYNNEISEKSEIFDDQFSVERPDGSNFTLKIRSTKLEDSAMYFCASSELGGWFTGELFFGEGSRLTVL.

The rearrangement links TRBV29-1 to TRBJ2-3; no clear D. The CDR3 is made up of 10 amino acids. Germline V gene lookup returns CDR1 SQVTM and CDR2 ANQGSEA. The CDR3 DNA reads TGCACTGTGGACACAGATACGCAGTATTTT. As protein: CTVDTDTQYF.

This clonotype was counted only a few times. The chain couples TRBV3-1 to TRBJ2-7; weak D call: TRBD2 (6 bases). Trimming pared 4 bases from V and 2 bases from J, leaving 21 bases between. CDR3 length: 17 residues. Germline V lookup: CDR1 LGHDT, CDR2 YNNKEL (reference sequence). CDR3 loop: CASSPPGWGRETYEQYF. The CDR3, as DNA: TGTGCCAGCAGCCCCCCCGGGTGGGGTCGGGAGACCTACGAGCAGTACTTC.

The rearrangement links TRBV7-9 to TRBJ2-7, with 11 bases lining up with TRBD2. Trimming removed 5 bases from V and 9 bases from J; junction bases left unmatched: 15. CDR3 length: 16 amino acids. In germline, CDR1 is SEHNR, CDR2 FQNEAQ (reference sequence). The chain's CDR3 is CASSPPATSGTFGQYF. CDR3 DNA sequence: TGTGCCAGCAGCCCTCCCGCGACTAGCGGGACGTTTGGGCAGTACTTC.

This rearrangement joins TRBV4-3 to TRBJ2-5; 13 bases are a match to TRBD2. V trimming: 0 bases; J trimming: 4 bases; junction bases outside the gene matches: 8. Germline V gene sequence: CDR1 LGHNA, CDR2 YSLEER. The CDR3 spans 18 residues. CDR3 sequence (DNA): TGCGCCAGCAGCCAAGATTTCGGGACTAGCGGGATACCAGAGACCCAGTACTTC. It specifies CASSQDFGTSGIPETQYF.

This clonotype was counted at least ten times. This chain links TRBV6-2 or TRBV6-3 with TRBJ1-1; D unresolved. The CDR3 covers 13 residues. V dropped 6 bases and J dropped 1 base, with 9 bases sitting between them. From germline, CDR1 is MNHEY and CDR2 SVGEGT. The CDR3 sequence is CASRLDGNTEAFF. DNA for the CDR3: TGTGCCAGCAGACTGGACGGGAACACTGAAGCTTTCTTT.